This T cell receptor beta chain was sequenced during a study of cytomegalovirus exposure and HLA in healthy donors. Study-level points and caveats: The study designated 150 to 200 TCR beta chains cytomegalovirus-associated. A few CMV-associated chains were confirmed in vitro to be specific for CMV antigens.

TCRdb's copy holds only in-frame clones and misses some; the assay was immunoSEQ multiplex PCR. The sample carries some 250,000 clones, about 86% recorded once. Trimming removed 0 bases from V and 0 bases from J, with 9 bases in between. The CDR3 length is 16 residues. The V gene's germline CDR1 is LGHNA and CDR2 YNFKEQ. As concerns this clone: What it recognizes is unknown.

Separate from the approximately 720-subject first cohort, the 120-subject validation cohort was the one that the donors belonged to. This chain connects TRBV4-2 to TRBJ1-3; tentative D call: TRBD1 (6 bases). Sequenced sample: PBMCs. This receptor was obtained from a woman aged 25 to 45 in good health and CMV-seropositive. CDR3 residues: CASSQDLRGSGNTIYF. The DNA for the CDR3 is TGTGCCAGCAGCCAAGACCTCAGGGGCTCTGGAAACACCATATATTTT.